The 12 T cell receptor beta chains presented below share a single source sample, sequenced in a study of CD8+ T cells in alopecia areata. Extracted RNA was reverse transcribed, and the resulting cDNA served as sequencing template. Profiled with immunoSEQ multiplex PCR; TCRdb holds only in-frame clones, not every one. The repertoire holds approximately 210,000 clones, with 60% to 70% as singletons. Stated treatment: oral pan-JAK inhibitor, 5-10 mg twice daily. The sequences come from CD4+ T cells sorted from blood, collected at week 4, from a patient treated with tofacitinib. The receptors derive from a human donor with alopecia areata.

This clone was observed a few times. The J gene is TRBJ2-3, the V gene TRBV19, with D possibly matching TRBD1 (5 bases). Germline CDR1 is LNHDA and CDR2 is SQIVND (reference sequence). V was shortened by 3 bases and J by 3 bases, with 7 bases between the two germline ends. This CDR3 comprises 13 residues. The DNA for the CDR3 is TGTGCCAGTAGTATCCCAGGGACAGATACGCAGTATTTT. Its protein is CASSIPGTDTQYF.

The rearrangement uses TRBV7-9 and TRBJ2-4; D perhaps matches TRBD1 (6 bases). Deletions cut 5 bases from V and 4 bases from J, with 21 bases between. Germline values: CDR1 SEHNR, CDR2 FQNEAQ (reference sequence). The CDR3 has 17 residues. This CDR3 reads CASSPRQAKSLKNIQYF. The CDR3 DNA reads TGTGCCAGCAGCCCAAGACAGGCGAAAAGCCTGAAAAACATTCAGTACTTC.

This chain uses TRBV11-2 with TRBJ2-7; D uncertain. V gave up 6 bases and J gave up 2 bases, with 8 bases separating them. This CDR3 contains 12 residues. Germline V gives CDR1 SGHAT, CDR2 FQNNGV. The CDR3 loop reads CASRPITYEQYF. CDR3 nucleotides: TGTGCCAGCAGACCAATTACCTACGAGCAGTACTTC.

The CDR3 is CASSYRTGLMNTEAFF. The CDR3 nucleotides read TGTGCCAGCAGTTACCGGACAGGCCTAATGAACACTGAAGCTTTCTTT. The chain uses TRBV28 and TRBJ1-1; the match to TRBD1 covers 7 bases. The CDR3 has 16 amino acids. Germline V gene lookup returns CDR1 MDHEN and CDR2 SYDVKM. With V trimmed by 4 bases and J by 0 bases, 8 bases remained unmatched.

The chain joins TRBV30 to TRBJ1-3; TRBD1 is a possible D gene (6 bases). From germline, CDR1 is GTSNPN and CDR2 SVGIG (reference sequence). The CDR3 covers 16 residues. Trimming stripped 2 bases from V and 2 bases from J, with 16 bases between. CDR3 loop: CAWSRGGGPAGNTIYF. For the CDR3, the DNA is TGTGCCTGGAGTAGAGGGGGGGGACCGGCTGGAAACACCATATATTTT.

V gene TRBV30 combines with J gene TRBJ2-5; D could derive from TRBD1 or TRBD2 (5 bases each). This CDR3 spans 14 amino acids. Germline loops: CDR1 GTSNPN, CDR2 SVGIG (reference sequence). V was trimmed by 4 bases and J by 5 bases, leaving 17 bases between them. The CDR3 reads CAWNGLGEGETQYF. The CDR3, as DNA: TGTGCCTGGAACGGCCTTGGCGAGGGGGAGACCCAGTACTTC.

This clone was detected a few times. DNA of the CDR3: TGTGCCATCATGGGTTCTAGTTATCGCACAGATACGCAGTATTTT. Amino acid sequence: CAIMGSSYRTDTQYF. The V gene is TRBV10-3, the J gene TRBJ2-3; unclear D gene. CDR3 length: 15 amino acids. Germline-derived CDR1 and CDR2 are ENHRY and SYGVKD. V was trimmed by 7 bases and J by 1 base, leaving 15 bases between them.

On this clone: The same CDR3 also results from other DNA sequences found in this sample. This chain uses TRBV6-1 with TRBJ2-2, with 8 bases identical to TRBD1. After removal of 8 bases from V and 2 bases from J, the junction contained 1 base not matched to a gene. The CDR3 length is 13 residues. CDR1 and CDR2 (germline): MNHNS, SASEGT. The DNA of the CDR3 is TGTGCCAGCGACAGGGGCAACACCGGGGAGCTGTTTTTT. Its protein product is CASDRGNTGELFF.

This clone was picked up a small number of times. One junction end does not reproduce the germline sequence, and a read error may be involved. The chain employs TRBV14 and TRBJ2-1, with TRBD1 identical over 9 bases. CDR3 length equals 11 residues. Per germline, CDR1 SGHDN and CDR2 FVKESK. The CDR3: CASSHGTGYLF. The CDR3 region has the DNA TGTGCCAGCAGCCATGGGACAGGGTACCTCTTC.

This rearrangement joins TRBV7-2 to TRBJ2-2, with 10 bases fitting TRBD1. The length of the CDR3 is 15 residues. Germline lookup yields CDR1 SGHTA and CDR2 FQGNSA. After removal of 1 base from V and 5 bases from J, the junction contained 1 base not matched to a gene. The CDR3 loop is CASSLEGQGTGELFF. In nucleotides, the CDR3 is TGTGCCAGCAGCTTAGAGGGACAGGGGACCGGGGAGCTGTTTTTT.

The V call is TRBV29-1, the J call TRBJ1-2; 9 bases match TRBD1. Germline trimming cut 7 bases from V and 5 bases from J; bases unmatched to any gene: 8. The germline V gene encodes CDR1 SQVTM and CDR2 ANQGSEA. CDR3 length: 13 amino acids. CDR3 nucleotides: TGCAGCGCCCGGACAGGGGAAGGGTATGGCTACACCTTC. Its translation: CSARTGEGYGYTF.

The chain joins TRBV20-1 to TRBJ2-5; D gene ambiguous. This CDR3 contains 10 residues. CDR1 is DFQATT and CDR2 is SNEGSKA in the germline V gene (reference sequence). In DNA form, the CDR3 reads TGCAGCCTCCTCCAAGAGACCCAGTACTTC. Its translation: CSLLQETQYF.